This T cell receptor (beta chain) emerged from a study of T cells in women clearing cervical HPV infection. Study-wide results and caveats: Cases carried less TRBV6-7 than controls: about 0.1% versus 0.15%.

The CDR3 has 15 residues. Trimming removed 4 bases at V and 10 bases at J, with 17 bases between. In germline, CDR1 is MGHRA, CDR2 YSYEKL. Data came from immunoSEQ multiplex PCR; TCRdb stores just in-frame clones and leaves some out. Its listing shows 25,000 to 35,000 clones. Notes on this clone: The antigen is undetermined. The sequenced fragment ends 3 residues before the CDR3 boundary, so the rest is inferred from the germline J gene.

The sample was blood buffy coat. The source is a woman between 18 and 75 years old with a cervical HPV16 infection that either progressed to CIN3+ or cleared (not recorded which). J is TRBJ1-6 and V is TRBV4-1, with a weak D call TRBD1 (6 bases). CDR3 bases read: TGCGCCAGCAGCCCTGTAGGGGGTATAGACTCACCC. Protein product: CASSPVGGIDSP. In full, the CDR3 is CASSPVGGIDSPLHF.